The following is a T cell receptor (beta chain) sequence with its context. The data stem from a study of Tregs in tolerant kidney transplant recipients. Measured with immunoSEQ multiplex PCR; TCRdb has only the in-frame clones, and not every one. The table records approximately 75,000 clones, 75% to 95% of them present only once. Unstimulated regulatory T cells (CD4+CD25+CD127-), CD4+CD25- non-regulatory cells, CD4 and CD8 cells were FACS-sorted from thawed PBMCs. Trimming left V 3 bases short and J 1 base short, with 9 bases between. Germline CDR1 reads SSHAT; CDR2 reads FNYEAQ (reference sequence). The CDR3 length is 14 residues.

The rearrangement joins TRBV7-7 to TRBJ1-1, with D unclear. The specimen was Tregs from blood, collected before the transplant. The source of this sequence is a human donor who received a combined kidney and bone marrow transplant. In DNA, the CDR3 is TGTGCCAGCAGCTTTAAACGCCGGAACACTGAAGCTTTCTTT. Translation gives CASSFKRRNTEAFF. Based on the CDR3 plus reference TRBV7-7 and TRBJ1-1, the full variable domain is GAGVSQSPRYKVTKRGQDVTLRCDPISSHATLYWYQQALGQGPEFLTYFNYEAQPDKSGLPSDRFSAERPEGSISTLTIQRTEQRDSAMYRCASSFKRRNTEAFFGQGTRLTVV.